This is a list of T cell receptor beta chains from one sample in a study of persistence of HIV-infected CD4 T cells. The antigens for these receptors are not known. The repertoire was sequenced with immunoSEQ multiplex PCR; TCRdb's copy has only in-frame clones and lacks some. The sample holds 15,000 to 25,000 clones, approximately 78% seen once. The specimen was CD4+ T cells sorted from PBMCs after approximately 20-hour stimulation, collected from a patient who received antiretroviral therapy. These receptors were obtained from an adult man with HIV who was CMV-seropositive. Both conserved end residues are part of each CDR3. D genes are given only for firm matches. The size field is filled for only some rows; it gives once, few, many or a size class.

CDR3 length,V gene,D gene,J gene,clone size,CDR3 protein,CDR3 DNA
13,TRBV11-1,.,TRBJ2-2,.,CASSLGDTGELFF,TGTGCCAGCAGCTTGGGGGACACCGGGGAGCTGTTTTTT
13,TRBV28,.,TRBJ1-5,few,CASSLVSNQPQHF,TGTGCCAGCAGTTTGGTGAGCAATCAGCCCCAGCATTTT
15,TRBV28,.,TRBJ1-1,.,CASSPRGHLNTEAFF,TGTGCCAGCAGCCCTCGGGGACACCTGAACACTGAAGCTTTCTTT
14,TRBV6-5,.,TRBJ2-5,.,CASSLRRDQETQYF,TGTGCCAGCAGCTTACGCCGGGACCAAGAGACCCAGTACTTC
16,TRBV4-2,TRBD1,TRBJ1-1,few,CASSLSPTRGIVEAFF,TGTGCCAGCAGCCTTTCACCTACCAGGGGGATAGTTGAAGCTTTCTTT
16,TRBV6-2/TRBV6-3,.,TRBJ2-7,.,CASSYPRDFPTYEQYF,TGTGCCAGCAGTTACCCCCGAGACTTTCCCACCTACGAGCAGTACTTC
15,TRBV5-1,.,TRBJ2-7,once,CASSLVGGSSYEQYF,TGCGCCAGCAGCTTGGTCGGGGGTTCCTCCTACGAGCAGTACTTC
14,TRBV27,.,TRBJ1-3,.,CASSFRGPGNTIYF,TGTGCCAGCAGTTTTAGGGGCCCGGGAAACACCATATATTTT
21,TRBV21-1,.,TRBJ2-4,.,CASSFRLGTGHLRVPKNIQYF,TGTGCCAGCAGCTTCCGGCTGGGGACAGGTCATCTCCGCGTGCCCAAAAACATTCAGTACTTC
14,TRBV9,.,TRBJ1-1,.,CASSVRVENTEAFF,TGTGCCAGCAGCGTTCGAGTAGAGAACACTGAAGCTTTCTTT
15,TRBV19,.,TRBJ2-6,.,CASSMVRGTANVLTF,TGTGCCAGTAGTATGGTCAGAGGGACGGCCAACGTCCTGACTTTC
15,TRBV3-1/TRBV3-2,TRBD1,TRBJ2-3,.,CASSLTTGGTDTQYF,TGTGCCAGCAGCCTCACGACAGGGGGCACAGATACGCAGTATTTT
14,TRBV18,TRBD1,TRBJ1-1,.,CASSPRTGLAEAFF,TGTGCCAGCTCCCCGAGGACAGGGCTGGCTGAAGCTTTCTTT
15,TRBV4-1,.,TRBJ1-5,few,CASSFRGLQGQPQHF,TGCGCCAGCAGTTTCCGGGGCCTTCAGGGGCAGCCCCAGCATTTT
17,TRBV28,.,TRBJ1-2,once,CASSPMVGREPNYGYTF,TGTGCCAGCAGCCCAATGGTTGGGAGGGAACCCAACTATGGCTACACCTTC